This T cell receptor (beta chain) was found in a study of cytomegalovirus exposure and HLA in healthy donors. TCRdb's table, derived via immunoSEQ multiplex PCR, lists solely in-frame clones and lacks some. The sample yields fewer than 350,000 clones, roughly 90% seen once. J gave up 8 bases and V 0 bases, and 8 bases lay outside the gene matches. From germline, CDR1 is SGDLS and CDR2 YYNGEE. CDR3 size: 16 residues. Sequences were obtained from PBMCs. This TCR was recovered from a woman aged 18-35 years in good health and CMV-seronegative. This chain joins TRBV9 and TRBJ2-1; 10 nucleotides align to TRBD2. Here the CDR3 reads CASSVGSSGSIDEQFF. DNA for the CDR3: TGTGCCAGCAGCGTAGGATCTAGCGGGAGTATCGATGAGCAGTTCTTC.